This T cell receptor beta chain was observed in a study of T cell repertoires in cytomegalovirus infection. At the level of the study: Recently identified HLA-C-restricted CMV epitopes and well-studied HLA-B-restricted CMV epitopes were used by the study. It was the public TCR beta signatures that indicated both CMV infection and matching HLA type.

This clonotype showed up just a few times. The target antigen is unknown. The V end was cut by 0 bases, the J end by 4 bases, with 19 bases between. This CDR3 is 17 amino acids long. Germline V gene sequence: CDR1 SGHNT, CDR2 YYREEE (reference sequence). TCRdb independently ran MiXCR on the reads; one entry per CDR3 protein. The sample shows about 920,000 distinct CDR3 sequences, more than 25% of them seen only once. Findings of the study overall: Cumulative frequency (of public TCR beta family members) identified carriers of CMV plus the relevant HLA. The response measured ex vivo was dominated by TCR beta clonotypes (HLA-C-restricted and CMV-specific).

Sequences were derived from cultured CD8+ T cells from PBMCs, sampled from culture after CMV antigen stimulation. The chain joins TRBV5-4 to TRBJ2-5, with D possibly being TRBD1 (6 bases). This TCR was recovered from a human donor in good health (CMV status not recorded). Some clones in this sample may be carry-over from other donors' samples. The CDR3 nucleotides are TGTGCCAGCAGCTTGGCGACAGGACAGACCAGTCTAGAGACCCAGTACTTC. It encodes CASSLATGQTSLETQYF.